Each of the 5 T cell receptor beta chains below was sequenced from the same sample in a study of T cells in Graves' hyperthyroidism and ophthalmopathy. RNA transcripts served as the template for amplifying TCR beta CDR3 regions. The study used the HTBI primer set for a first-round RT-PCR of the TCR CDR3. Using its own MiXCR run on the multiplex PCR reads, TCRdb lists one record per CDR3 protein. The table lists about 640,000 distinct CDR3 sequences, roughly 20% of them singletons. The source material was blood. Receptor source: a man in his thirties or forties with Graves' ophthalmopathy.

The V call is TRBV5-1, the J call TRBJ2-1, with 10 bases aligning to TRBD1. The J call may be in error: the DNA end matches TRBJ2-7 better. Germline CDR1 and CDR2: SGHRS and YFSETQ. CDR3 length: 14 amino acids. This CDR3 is CASSLGQGAFEQYF. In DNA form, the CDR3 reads TGCGCCAGCAGCTTGGGACAGGGGGCCTTTGAGCAGTACTTC.

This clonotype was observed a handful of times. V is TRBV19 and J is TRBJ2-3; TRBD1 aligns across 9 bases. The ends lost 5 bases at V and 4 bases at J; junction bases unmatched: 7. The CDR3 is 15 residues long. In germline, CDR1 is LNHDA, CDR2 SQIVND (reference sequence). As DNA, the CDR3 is TGTGCCAGTAGTGTGAGACAGGGGGAATCAGATACGCAGTATTTT. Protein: CASSVRQGESDTQYF.

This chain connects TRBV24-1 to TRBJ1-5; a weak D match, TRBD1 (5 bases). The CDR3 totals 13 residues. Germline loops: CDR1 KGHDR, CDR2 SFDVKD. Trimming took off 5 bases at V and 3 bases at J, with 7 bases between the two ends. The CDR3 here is CATSGGFNQPQHF. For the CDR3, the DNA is TGTGCCACCAGTGGGGGCTTCAATCAGCCCCAGCATTTT.

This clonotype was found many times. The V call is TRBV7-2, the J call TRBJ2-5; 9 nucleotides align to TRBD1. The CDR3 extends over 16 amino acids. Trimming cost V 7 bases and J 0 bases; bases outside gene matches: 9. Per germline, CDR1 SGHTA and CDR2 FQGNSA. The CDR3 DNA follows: TGTGCCAGCACGGGACAGGGAATATCCTACCAAGAGACCCAGTACTTC. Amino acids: CASTGQGISYQETQYF.

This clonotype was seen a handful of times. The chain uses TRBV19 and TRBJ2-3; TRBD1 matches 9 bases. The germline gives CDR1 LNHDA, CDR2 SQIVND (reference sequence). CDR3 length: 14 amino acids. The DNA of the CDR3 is TGTGCAGTTGGGACAGGGCTTCTCACAGATACGCAGTATTTT. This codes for CAVGTGLLTDTQYF.